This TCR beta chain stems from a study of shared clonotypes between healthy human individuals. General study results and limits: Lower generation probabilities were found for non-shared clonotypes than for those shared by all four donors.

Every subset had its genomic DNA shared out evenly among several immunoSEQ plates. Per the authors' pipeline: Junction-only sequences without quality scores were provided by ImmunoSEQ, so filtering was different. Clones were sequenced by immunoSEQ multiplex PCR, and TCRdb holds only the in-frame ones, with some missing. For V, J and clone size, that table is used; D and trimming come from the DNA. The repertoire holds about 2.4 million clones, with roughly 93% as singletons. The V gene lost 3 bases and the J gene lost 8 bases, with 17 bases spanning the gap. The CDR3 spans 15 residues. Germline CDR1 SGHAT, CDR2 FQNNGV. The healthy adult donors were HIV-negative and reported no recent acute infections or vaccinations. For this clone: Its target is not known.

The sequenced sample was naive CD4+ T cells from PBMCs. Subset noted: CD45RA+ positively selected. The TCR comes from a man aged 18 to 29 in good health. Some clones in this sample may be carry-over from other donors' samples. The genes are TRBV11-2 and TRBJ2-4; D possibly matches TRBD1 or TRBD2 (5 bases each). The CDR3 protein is CASSFSWDQGDIQYF. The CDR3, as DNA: TGTGCCAGCAGCTTTAGTTGGGACCAAGGAGACATTCAGTACTTC.